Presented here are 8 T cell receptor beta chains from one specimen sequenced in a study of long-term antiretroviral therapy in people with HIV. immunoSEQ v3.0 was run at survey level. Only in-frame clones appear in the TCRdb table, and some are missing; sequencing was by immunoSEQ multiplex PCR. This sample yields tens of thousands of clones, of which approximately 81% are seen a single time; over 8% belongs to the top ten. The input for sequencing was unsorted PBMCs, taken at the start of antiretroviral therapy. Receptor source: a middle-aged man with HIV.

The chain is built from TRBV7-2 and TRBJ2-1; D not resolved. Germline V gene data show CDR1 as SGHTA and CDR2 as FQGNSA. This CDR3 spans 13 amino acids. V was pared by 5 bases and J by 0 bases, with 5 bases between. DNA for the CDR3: TGTGCCAGCAGCCCGCCCTCCTACAATGAGCAGTTCTTC. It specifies CASSPPSYNEQFF.

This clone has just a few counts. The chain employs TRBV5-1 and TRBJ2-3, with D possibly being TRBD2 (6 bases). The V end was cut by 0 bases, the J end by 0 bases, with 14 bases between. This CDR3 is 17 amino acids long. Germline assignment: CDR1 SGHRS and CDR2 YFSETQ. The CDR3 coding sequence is TGCGCCAGCAGCTTGGCCGGGTTGGGGGGTAGCACAGATACGCAGTATTTT. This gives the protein CASSLAGLGGSTDTQYF.

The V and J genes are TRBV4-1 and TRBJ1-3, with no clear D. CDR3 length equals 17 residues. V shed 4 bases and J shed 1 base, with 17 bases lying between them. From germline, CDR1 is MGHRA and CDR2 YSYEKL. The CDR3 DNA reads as TGCGCCAGCAGCCCGTCGAGGTTATTTCTATCTGGAAACACCATATATTTT. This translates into CASSPSRLFLSGNTIYF.

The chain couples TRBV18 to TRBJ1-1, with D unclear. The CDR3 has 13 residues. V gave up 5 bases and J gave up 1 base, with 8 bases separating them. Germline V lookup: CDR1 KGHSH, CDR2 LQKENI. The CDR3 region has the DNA TGTGCCAGCTCAACAGACCCGAACACTGAAGCTTTCTTT. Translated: CASSTDPNTEAFF.

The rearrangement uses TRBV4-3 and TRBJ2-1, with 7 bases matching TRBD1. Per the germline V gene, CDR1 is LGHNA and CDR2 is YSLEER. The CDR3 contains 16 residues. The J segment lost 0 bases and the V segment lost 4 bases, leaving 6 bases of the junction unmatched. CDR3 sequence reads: CASSPDRLSSYNEQFF. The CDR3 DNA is TGCGCCAGCAGCCCGGACAGGTTGAGCTCCTACAATGAGCAGTTCTTC.

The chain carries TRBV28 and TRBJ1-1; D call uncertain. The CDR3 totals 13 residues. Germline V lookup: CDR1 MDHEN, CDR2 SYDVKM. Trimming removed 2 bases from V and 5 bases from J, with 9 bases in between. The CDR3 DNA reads TGTGCCAGCAGTTTACTGACGGGTACTGAAGCTTTCTTT. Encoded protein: CASSLLTGTEAFF.

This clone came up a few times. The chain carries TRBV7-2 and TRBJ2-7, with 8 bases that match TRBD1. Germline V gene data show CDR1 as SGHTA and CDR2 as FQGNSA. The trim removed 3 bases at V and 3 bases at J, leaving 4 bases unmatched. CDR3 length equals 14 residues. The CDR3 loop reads CASSFPGTGYEQYF. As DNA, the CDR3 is TGTGCCAGCAGCTTCCCCGGGACAGGCTACGAGCAGTACTTC.

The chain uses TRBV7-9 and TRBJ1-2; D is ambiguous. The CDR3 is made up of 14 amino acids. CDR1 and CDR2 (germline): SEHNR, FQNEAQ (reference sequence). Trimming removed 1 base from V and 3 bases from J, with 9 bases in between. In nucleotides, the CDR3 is TGTGCCAGCAGCTTAGATGCGGCAGACTATGGCTACACCTTC. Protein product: CASSLDAADYGYTF.